The next 15 T cell receptor beta chains were all read from a single sample in a study of shared clonotypes between healthy human individuals. This table comes from immunoSEQ multiplex PCR, and its TCRdb copy is limited to in-frame clones, with some not included. Here the sample spans under 2.5 million clones, around 90% being singletons. The sample taken for sequencing was naive CD4+ T cells from PBMCs. Described subset: CD45RA+ positively selected. All receptors derive from a man aged 18 to 30 in good health. Some clones in this sample may be carry-over from other donors' samples.

The chain uses TRBV5-4 and TRBJ2-3, with 12 bases matching TRBD2. Per germline, CDR1 SGHNT and CDR2 YYREEE (reference sequence). The CDR3 length is 16 residues. V lost 0 bases to trimming and J lost 8 bases; unmatched junction nucleotides: 7. Here the CDR3 DNA reads TGTGCCAGCAGCTTGGTGTGGACTAGCGGGGCTGTTACGCAGTATTTT. Protein sequence: CASSLVWTSGAVTQYF.

The chain joins TRBV19 to TRBJ1-2; TRBD1 matches 7 bases. Germline CDR1 reads LNHDA; CDR2 reads SQIVND (reference sequence). This CDR3 is built from 15 residues. The V and J ends lost 3 bases and 3 bases, in that order; junction bases with no gene match: 7. This chain's CDR3 is CASSIPDRVDYGYTF. CDR3 DNA: TGTGCCAGTAGTATTCCCGACAGGGTGGACTATGGCTACACCTTC.

The sample holds one count of this clone. The chain is built from TRBV5-4 and TRBJ2-5; 8 bases agree with TRBD2. This CDR3 has 17 amino acids. Germline V CDR1 and CDR2: SGHNT, YYREEE (reference sequence). V was clipped by 1 base and J by 3 bases; unmatched bases: 11. Here the CDR3 DNA reads TGTGCCAGCAGCTTGTCGGCTAGCGGGTATTTTAAAGAGACCCAGTACTTC. Translated, it gives CASSLSASGYFKETQYF. The entire variable domain, with the rest obtained from reference TRBV5-4 and TRBJ2-5, is as follows: ETGVTQSPTHLIKTRGQQVTLRCSSQSGHNTVSWYQQALGQGPQFIFQYYREEENGRGNFPPRFSGLQFPNYSSELNVNALELDDSALYLCASSLSASGYFKETQYFGPGTRLLVL.

The rearrangement uses TRBV19 and TRBJ1-4; tentatively, D is TRBD1 (6 bases). Per the germline V gene, CDR1 is LNHDA and CDR2 is SQIVND (reference sequence). Trimming cost V 7 bases and J 8 bases, with 23 bases left between them. This CDR3 comprises 16 residues. CDR3 loop: CASTPPYSKGGEKLFF. Here the CDR3 DNA reads TGTGCCAGTACTCCGCCCTATTCGAAAGGGGGGGAAAAACTGTTTTTT.

This clone was seen more than once but under ten times. The V and J genes are TRBV19 and TRBJ1-5; D possibly corresponds to TRBD1 (6 bases). The germline CDR1 and CDR2 sequences are LNHDA and SQIVND (reference sequence). The ends were cut back, 3 bases at V and 2 bases at J, with 23 bases in the middle. This CDR3 contains 19 residues. In DNA form, the CDR3 reads TGTGCCAGTAGTATTAAGGGGGTAAATCCCTTTGGGGGCAATCAGCCCCAGCATTTT. Translation: CASSIKGVNPFGGNQPQHF.

The rearrangement joins TRBV4-3 to TRBJ2-1; 9 positions agree with TRBD2. This CDR3 is built from 19 residues. The J segment lost 0 bases and the V segment lost 0 bases, leaving 9 bases of the junction unmatched. CDR1 is LGHNA and CDR2 is YSLEER in the germline V gene. CDR3 residues: CASSQEALSGLASYNEQFF. The DNA of the CDR3 is TGCGCCAGCAGCCAAGAAGCCCTATCGGGACTAGCCTCCTACAATGAGCAGTTCTTC.

This clone was seen a single time. The chain carries TRBV7-9 and TRBJ2-1; 7 bases line up with TRBD2. The CDR3 has 17 amino acids. J gave up 10 bases and V 5 bases, and 20 bases lay outside the gene matches. Germline loops: CDR1 SEHNR, CDR2 FQNEAQ (reference sequence). CDR3 in amino acids: CASSLSSWAGDQREQFF. CDR3 coding DNA: TGTGCCAGCAGCCTATCTTCCTGGGCGGGAGATCAGCGCGAGCAGTTCTTC.

V is TRBV19 and J is TRBJ1-1; 7 bases match TRBD1. V shed 2 bases, J shed 1 base, and the junction held 4 bases outside the gene matches. CDR3 length: 15 amino acids. Germline V gives CDR1 LNHDA, CDR2 SQIVND (reference sequence). CDR3 region: CASSITGTANTEAFF. The CDR3, as DNA: TGTGCCAGTAGTATAACCGGGACAGCGAACACTGAAGCTTTCTTT.

This sequence joins TRBV5-5 and TRBJ2-6; D is unclear. Germline CDR1 is SGHKS and CDR2 is YYEKEE (reference sequence). The CDR3 runs 18 residues. V was cut by 2 bases and J by 1 base, with 16 bases left in between. The CDR3 sequence is CASSFTRVELSGANVLTF. The CDR3, as DNA: TGTGCCAGCAGCTTCACTCGGGTTGAGCTTTCTGGGGCCAACGTCCTGACTTTC.

In its sample, this clone was seen a few times. Other DNA sequences in the same sample also yield this CDR3. V gene TRBV7-3 combines with J gene TRBJ2-1; a possible D gene is TRBD2 (5 bases). CDR3 size: 14 residues. The V end lost 3 bases, the J end lost 1 base, and 7 bases lay between the germline ends. Germline V CDR1 and CDR2: SGHTA, FQGTGA. CDR3: CASSFGSSYNEQFF. The CDR3 nucleotides are TGTGCCAGCAGCTTTGGGAGTTCCTACAATGAGCAGTTCTTC. The full variable domain, completed using reference TRBV7-3 and TRBJ2-1, is GAGVSQTPSNKVTEKGKYVELRCDPISGHTALYWYRQSLGQGPEFLIYFQGTGAADDSGLPNDRFFAVRPEGSVSTLKIQRTERGDSAVYLCASSFGSSYNEQFFGPGTRLTVL.

Only a few counts were recorded for this clone. DNA of the CDR3: TGTGCCAGTACTTTGACGGGCCCTCTCCATCAGCCCCAGCATTTT. It specifies CASTLTGPLHQPQHF. The gene calls are TRBV19 and TRBJ1-5; D unresolved. The CDR3 runs to 15 residues. CDR1 is LNHDA, CDR2 SQIVND, per germline (reference sequence). V was cut by 7 bases and J by 5 bases, with 18 bases left in between.

With respect to this clone: Other nucleotide sequences from this sample produce the same CDR3. The chain carries TRBV9 and TRBJ2-6; D perhaps matches TRBD2 (5 bases). CDR3 length equals 16 residues. Trimming pared 4 bases from V and 0 bases from J, leaving 11 bases between. Germline V gene sequence: CDR1 SGDLS, CDR2 YYNGEE. The CDR3, as DNA: TGTGCCAGCAGCCCGAGGGTTAGCTCTGGGGCCAACGTCCTGACTTTC. This encodes CASSPRVSSGANVLTF. The variable domain in full, with the rest retrieved from reference TRBV9 and TRBJ2-6, is DSGVTQTPKHLITATGQRVTLRCSPRSGDLSVYWYQQSLDQGLQFLIQYYNGEERAKGNILERFSAQQFPDLHSELNLSSLELGDSALYFCASSPRVSSGANVLTFGAGSRLTVL.

This clone appeared a few times. This chain links TRBV5-4 with TRBJ1-2; weak D call: TRBD1 (5 bases). The CDR3 extends over 13 amino acids. From germline, CDR1 is SGHNT and CDR2 YYREEE (reference sequence). V lost 4 bases, J lost 0 bases, and 7 bases lay in between. The CDR3 region is CASSVTANYGYTF. The CDR3 region has the DNA TGTGCCAGCAGCGTGACAGCTAACTATGGCTACACCTTC.

The V gene is TRBV7-2, the J gene TRBJ1-1; D is unclear. The CDR3 sequence is 12 residues long. Germline lookup yields CDR1 SGHTA and CDR2 FQGNSA. Deletions cut 5 bases from V and 3 bases from J, with 7 bases between. Here the CDR3 DNA reads TGTGCCAGCAGCCCCCGGCACACTGAAGCTTTCTTT. Translation: CASSPRHTEAFF.

The CDR3 nucleotides are TGTGCCACCAGCAGATCGGTTGAACCGGGGGGGACGCAGTATTTT. Residues: CATSRSVEPGGTQYF. The chain has TRBV15 and TRBJ2-3; 8 positions match TRBD2. The CDR3 length is 15 residues. Germline CDR1 LNHNV, CDR2 YYDKDF (reference sequence). J was trimmed by 9 bases and V by 2 bases; bases with no gene match: 10.